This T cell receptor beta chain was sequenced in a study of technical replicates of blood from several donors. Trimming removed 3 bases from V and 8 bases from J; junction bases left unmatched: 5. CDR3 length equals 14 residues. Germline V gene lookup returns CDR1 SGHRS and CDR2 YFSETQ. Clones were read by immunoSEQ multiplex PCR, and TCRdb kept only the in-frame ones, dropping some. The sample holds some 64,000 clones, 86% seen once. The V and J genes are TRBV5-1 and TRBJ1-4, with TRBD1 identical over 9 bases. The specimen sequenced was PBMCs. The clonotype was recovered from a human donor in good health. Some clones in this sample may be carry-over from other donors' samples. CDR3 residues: CASSSSGTGEKLFF. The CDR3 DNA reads TGCGCCAGCAGCTCCTCCGGGACAGGGGAAAAACTGTTTTTT.